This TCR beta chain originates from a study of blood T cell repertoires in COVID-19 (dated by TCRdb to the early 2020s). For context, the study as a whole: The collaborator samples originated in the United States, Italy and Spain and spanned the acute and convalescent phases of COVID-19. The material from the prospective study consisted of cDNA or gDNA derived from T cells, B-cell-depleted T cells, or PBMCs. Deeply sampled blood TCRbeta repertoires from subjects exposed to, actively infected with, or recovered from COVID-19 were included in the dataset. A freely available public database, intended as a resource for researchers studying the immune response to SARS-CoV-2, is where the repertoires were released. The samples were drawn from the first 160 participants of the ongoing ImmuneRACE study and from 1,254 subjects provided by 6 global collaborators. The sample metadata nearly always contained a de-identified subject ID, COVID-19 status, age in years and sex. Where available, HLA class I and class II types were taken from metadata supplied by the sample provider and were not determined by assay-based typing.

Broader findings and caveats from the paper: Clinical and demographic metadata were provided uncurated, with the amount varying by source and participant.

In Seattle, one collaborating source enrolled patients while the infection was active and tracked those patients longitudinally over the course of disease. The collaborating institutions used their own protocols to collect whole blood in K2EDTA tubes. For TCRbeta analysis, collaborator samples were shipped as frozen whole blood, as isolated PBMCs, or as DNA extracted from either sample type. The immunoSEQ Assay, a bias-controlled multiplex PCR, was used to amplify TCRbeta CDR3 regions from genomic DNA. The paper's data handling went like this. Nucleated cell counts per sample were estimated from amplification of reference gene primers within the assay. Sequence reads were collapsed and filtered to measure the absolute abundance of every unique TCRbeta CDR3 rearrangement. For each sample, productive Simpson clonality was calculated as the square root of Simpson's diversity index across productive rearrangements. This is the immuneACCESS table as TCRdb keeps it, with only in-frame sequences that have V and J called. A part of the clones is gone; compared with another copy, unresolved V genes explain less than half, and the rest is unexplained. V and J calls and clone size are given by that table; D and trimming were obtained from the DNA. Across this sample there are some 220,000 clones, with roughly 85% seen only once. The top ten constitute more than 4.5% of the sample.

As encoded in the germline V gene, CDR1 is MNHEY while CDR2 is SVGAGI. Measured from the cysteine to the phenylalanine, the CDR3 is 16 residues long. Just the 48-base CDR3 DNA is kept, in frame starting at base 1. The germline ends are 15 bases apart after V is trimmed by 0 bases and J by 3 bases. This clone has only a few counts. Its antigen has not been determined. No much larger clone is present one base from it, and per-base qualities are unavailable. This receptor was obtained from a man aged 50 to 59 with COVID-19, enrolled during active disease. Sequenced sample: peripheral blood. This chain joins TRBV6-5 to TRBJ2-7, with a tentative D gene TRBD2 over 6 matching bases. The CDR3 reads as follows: CASSYSTGTAYYEQYF. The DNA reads TGTGCCAGCAGTTACTCGACCGGGACTGCTTACTACGAGCAGTACTTC.